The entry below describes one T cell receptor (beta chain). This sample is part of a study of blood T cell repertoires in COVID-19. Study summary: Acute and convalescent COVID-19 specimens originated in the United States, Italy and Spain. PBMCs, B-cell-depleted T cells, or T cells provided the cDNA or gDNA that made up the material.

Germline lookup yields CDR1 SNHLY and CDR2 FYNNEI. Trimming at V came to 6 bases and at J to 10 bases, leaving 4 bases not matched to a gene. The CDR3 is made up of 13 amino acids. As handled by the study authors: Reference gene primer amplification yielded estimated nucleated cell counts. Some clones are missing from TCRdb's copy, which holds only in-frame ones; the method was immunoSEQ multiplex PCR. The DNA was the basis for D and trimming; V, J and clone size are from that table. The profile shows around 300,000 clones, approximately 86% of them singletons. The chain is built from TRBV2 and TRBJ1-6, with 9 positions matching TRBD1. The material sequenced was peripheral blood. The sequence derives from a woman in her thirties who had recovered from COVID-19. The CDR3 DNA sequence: TGTGCCAGCAGGAGGGACAGGGACTCACCCCTCCACTTT. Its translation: CASRRDRDSPLHF.